This T cell receptor beta chain was sequenced for a study of beta chain features in type 1 diabetes. Looking at the study overall: The examined sorted cells totaled under 120 million across samples. Overall study results and limits: Insertions were fewer and deletions more numerous at VDJ junctions in type 1 diabetes patients. Moderate yet significant TCRB CDR3 shortening was seen in Type 1 diabetes patients in all four CD4+ subsets.

The study reverse transcribed the entire isolated RNA, so it sequenced expressed TCRB transcripts. About 3.57 million reads per sample were averaged for naive, central memory and regulatory samples. Clones were read by immunoSEQ multiplex PCR, and TCRdb kept only the in-frame ones, dropping some. The data contain hundreds of thousands of clones, around an eighth of them seen just once; the ten biggest clones take up about 0.02%. This clone came up a few times. Its antigen is not known. One heparinised blood draw averaging about 110 mL was given by each donor. The sample taken for sequencing was naive CD4+ T cells from blood. This sequence originates from a man between 18 and 35 years old with type 1 diabetes.

The CDR3 loop reads CASSTTGQGWREQYF. CDR3 sequence (DNA): TGTGCCAGCAGTACAACGGGACAGGGATGGAGAGAGCAGTACTTC. The chain recombines TRBV6-5 with TRBJ2-7, with 9 bases matching TRBD1. This CDR3 region has 15 residues. The V gene end was trimmed by 5 bases and the J gene end by 7 bases; junction bases not matched to a gene: 12. CDR1 MNHEY and CDR2 SVGAGI come from the germline V gene.